This T cell receptor beta chain was obtained from a study of cytomegalovirus exposure and HLA in healthy donors. Findings of the study overall: A subsequent analysis found that TCR clusters from the first cohort also tended to co-occur in the roughly 120 validation repertoires, with about 94% of cluster scores above 0. As confirmed in vitro, a few CMV-associated chains were specific for CMV antigens. According to the study, roughly 160 TCR beta chains were cytomegalovirus-associated.

Assay: immunoSEQ multiplex PCR; the TCRdb copy retains only in-frame clones and omits some. The sample shows 200,000 to 300,000 clones, roughly 86% of them seen only once. The 120-subject validation cohort, separate from the approximately 670-subject first cohort, included the donors. About this clone itself: The antigen remains unidentified.

The V and J ends lost 4 bases and 4 bases, in that order; junction bases with no gene match: 5. The CDR3 loop spans 15 amino acids. The germline V gene encodes CDR1 SGHNT and CDR2 YYREEE (reference sequence). The chain joins TRBV5-4 to TRBJ2-5; 12 bases map to TRBD1. This clonotype was obtained from a woman in her 30s in good health and CMV-seropositive. The sample taken for sequencing was PBMCs. As DNA, the CDR3 is TGTGCCAGCAGCGGGAGGGACAGGGGGCTAGAGACCCAGTACTTC. Protein: CASSGRDRGLETQYF.